The T cell receptor (beta chain) under discussion was sequenced for a study of CD8+ T cells in alopecia areata. Extracted RNA was reverse transcribed, and the resulting cDNA served as sequencing template. Some clones are missing from TCRdb's copy, which holds only in-frame ones; the method was immunoSEQ multiplex PCR. The table records 150,000 to 200,000 clones, approximately 59% of them present only once. Study results and limitations: Normal scalp showed lower clonality than lesional scalp, especially alopecia totalis/universalis.

With regard to this clone: What it recognizes is unknown.

The specimen comprised CD4+ T cells sorted from blood, sampled at week 0. The sequence was obtained from a human donor with alopecia areata.

For the CDR3, the DNA is TGTGCCAGCAGCCAAGATCTAGGGGCCGGCACAGATACGCAGTATTTT. It yields the protein CASSQDLGAGTDTQYF. The rearrangement links TRBV4-2 to TRBJ2-3; weak D call: TRBD1 (5 bases). This CDR3 has 16 amino acids. The germline V gene encodes CDR1 LGHNA and CDR2 YNFKEQ. V lost 0 bases and J 1 base, leaving 11 bases between the germline ends.